This T cell receptor beta chain was identified in a study of T-cell memory formation after mild COVID-19. Study-wide context: The study found TCR clusters largely donor specific. Notes on the study in general: Later expanders leaned CD4+, whereas day 15 to 85 contracting clones were balanced CD4/CD8.

CDR1 and CDR2 from the germline V gene are MGHDK and SYGVNS. Trimming took 3 bases from V and 5 from J, leaving 19 bases between them. This CDR3 has 16 residues. As for this clonotype: Its target is unknown.

From the 5' RACE reads, TCRdb called clonotypes with MiXCR, one entry per CDR3 protein. This sample has fewer than 600,000 distinct CDR3 sequences, with about a fifth found just once. The sequence was obtained from an adult woman who had mild COVID-19 (a few samples of this study predate the infection). Cell type and time point are not known. The chain carries TRBV25-1 and TRBJ2-5; the D is unclear. The sequenced material came from PBMCs or a T cell subset sorted from them (not recorded which). CDR3 sequence (DNA): TGTGCCAGCAGTGATTTTGGCAGGTCGTCGCGGGAGACCCAGTACTTC. Translation gives CASSDFGRSSRETQYF.